The entry below describes one T cell receptor (beta chain). After removal of 4 bases from V and 7 bases from J, the junction contained 8 bases not matched to a gene. CDR1 and CDR2 from the germline V gene are SGHDT and YYEEEE. The CDR3 has 15 amino acids. Per the original data handling: The authors estimated nucleated cell counts from reference gene primer amplification. Here immunoSEQ multiplex PCR was the method, and the copy in TCRdb shows in-frame clones only, minus some. V, J and clone size are taken as reported in that table, and D and trimming were inferred from the DNA itself. Of more than 120,000 clones listed, about 88% are singletons. This sample was included in a study of blood T cell repertoires in COVID-19. Across the study: There were acute and convalescent COVID-19 samples, and they came from the United States, Italy and Spain. From T cells, B-cell-depleted T cells, or PBMCs came the material, which was cDNA or gDNA.

Sequences were obtained from peripheral blood. The TCR comes from a human donor with acute or convalescent COVID-19. The donor label of this sample is uncertain. The rearrangement uses TRBV5-6 and TRBJ2-1; 10 bases map to TRBD2. In DNA, the CDR3 is TGTGCCAGCAGCCAGACTAGCGGGTTTGCAAATGAGCAGTTCTTC. Its translation is CASSQTSGFANEQFF.